These 32 T cell receptor beta chains originate from one sample sequenced in a study of blood T cells in healthy people across ages. The use of a sample-barcoded 5' primer and a J-beta primer mix characterized a second PCR of about 7 to 12 cycles. Each CDR3 protein is one row after TCRdb ran MiXCR on the 5' RACE reads. This sample yields roughly 1,500,000 distinct CDR3 sequences, of which around 36% are seen a single time; about 11% belongs to the top ten. The sample taken for sequencing was blood. These receptors were obtained from a woman aged 25-40 years in good health.

At least ten counts were recorded for this clonotype. The J gene is TRBJ2-7, the V gene TRBV7-6, with 14 positions matching TRBD2. CDR1 SGHVS and CDR2 FNYEAQ come from the germline V gene. Unmatched junction bases numbered 2, after V lost 3 bases and J lost 4 bases. The CDR3 totals 15 residues. The CDR3 DNA sequence: TGTGCCAGCAGCTTGGGACTAGCGGGAGAATACGAGCAGTACTTC. Translated: CASSLGLAGEYEQYF.

Comment on this clonotype: The junction departs from the called germline gene at one end, perhaps through a read error. The chain is built from TRBV29-1 and TRBJ1-2; the D is unclear. This CDR3 region has 13 residues. CDR1 and CDR2 from the germline V gene are SQVTM and ANQGSEA. CDR3 coding DNA: TGCAGCGGGCAGGACGGTTCTAACTATGCCTACACCTTC. Its protein is CSGQDGSNYAYTF.

The V gene is TRBV5-5, the J gene TRBJ1-1; no firm D call. This CDR3 spans 15 amino acids. Trimming removed 1 base at V and 0 bases at J, with 10 bases between. The germline V gene has CDR1 SGHKS and CDR2 YYEKEE (reference sequence). CDR3 nucleotides: TGTGCCAGCAGCTTGACTAAAGGAGTGAACACTGAAGCTTTCTTT. It is translated as CASSLTKGVNTEAFF.

Ten or more counts support this clonotype. This chain uses TRBV27 with TRBJ2-7, with 13 bases fitting TRBD2. This CDR3 is 15 amino acids long. J gave up 7 bases and V 5 bases, and 8 bases lay outside the gene matches. Germline V lookup: CDR1 MNHEY, CDR2 SMNVEV (reference sequence). The CDR3 reads CASSLGLAGVSEQYF. CDR3 in DNA: TGTGCCAGCAGTCTCGGACTAGCGGGGGTCTCAGAGCAGTACTTC.

Comments on this clonotype: One end of the junction varies from germline; a read error may be responsible. The chain links TRBV3-1 to TRBJ2-5, with no clear D. Germline-derived CDR1 and CDR2 are LGHDT and YNNKEL (reference sequence). This CDR3 spans 15 amino acids. The CDR3 DNA follows: TGTGCCAGTAGCCTAGGGTGGGCAGACCAAGAGACCCAGTACTTC. Translation gives CASSLGWADQETQYF.

The chain carries TRBV6-5 and TRBJ2-1; D is unclear. The CDR3 length is 13 residues. Germline V gives CDR1 MNHEY, CDR2 SVGAGI. V lost 5 bases, J lost 9 bases, and 14 bases lay in between. The CDR3 DNA reads as TGTGCCAGCAGTCCAAACTGGAGTAGTGAGCAGTTCTTC. It is translated as CASSPNWSSEQFF.

This clonotype was observed at least ten times. This chain uses TRBV29-1 with TRBJ2-5, with 7 bases fitting TRBD2. This CDR3 has 12 residues. Germline V gene data show CDR1 as SQVTM and CDR2 as ANQGSEA. Germline trimming cut 3 bases from V and 5 bases from J; bases unmatched to any gene: 3. The CDR3 DNA follows: TGCAGCGTTGACGGGGGGAGCGAGACCCAGTACTTC. Translation gives CSVDGGSETQYF.

This clonotype was observed many times. The chain uses TRBV29-1 and TRBJ2-7, with 7 bases identical to TRBD1. The CDR3 extends over 15 amino acids. V shed 1 base, J shed 1 base, and the junction held 7 bases outside the gene matches. CDR1 is SQVTM and CDR2 is ANQGSEA in the germline V gene. The CDR3 sequence is CSVEVGDSYSYEQYF. The CDR3 region has the DNA TGCAGCGTTGAAGTAGGGGACAGCTATTCCTACGAGCAGTACTTC.

This clonotype was observed a few times. The chain uses TRBV29-1 and TRBJ1-2; a possible D gene is TRBD1 (5 bases). Looked up from germline, CDR1 is SQVTM and CDR2 is ANQGSEA. V lost 8 bases and J lost 6, with 16 bases in between. The CDR3 totals 12 residues. The CDR3 coding sequence is TGCAGCTCACTGGGGGGAAAGAATGGCTACACCTTC. Protein sequence: CSSLGGKNGYTF.

The V call is TRBV6-5, the J call TRBJ2-1; 7 bases align to TRBD1. Germline V gives CDR1 MNHEY, CDR2 SVGAGI. V dropped 2 bases and J dropped 5; count of bases not matched to a gene: 6. The length of the CDR3 is 15 residues. CDR3 nucleotide sequence: TGTGCCAGCAGTTACCGACAGGGATTGCACAATGAGCAGTTCTTC. This translates into CASSYRQGLHNEQFF.

This chain connects TRBV6-1 to TRBJ2-3; no firm D call. V lost 4 bases to trimming and J lost 0 bases, with 8 bases between them. Germline assignment: CDR1 MNHNS and CDR2 SASEGT. CDR3 length: 14 amino acids. The CDR3 DNA sequence: TGTGCCAGCAGTGTACGACATAGCACAGATACGCAGTATTTT. It translates to CASSVRHSTDTQYF.

This sequence joins TRBV5-1 and TRBJ2-7; 9 bases map to TRBD2. The junction had 6 bases not matched to a gene; V was cut back by 1 base and J by 4 bases. This CDR3 has 15 amino acids. Germline assignment: CDR1 SGHRS and CDR2 YFSETQ. CDR3 DNA: TGCGCCAGCAGCTTGATAATAGCGGGAGCGTACGAGCAGTACTTC. It codes for CASSLIIAGAYEQYF.

The chain carries TRBV5-6 and TRBJ2-7, with 10 bases identical to TRBD1. The CDR3 has 15 amino acids. V dropped 4 bases and J dropped 3; count of bases not matched to a gene: 7. Germline-derived CDR1 and CDR2 are SGHDT and YYEEEE. CDR3 sequence (DNA): TGTGCCAGCAGCAGATTGGGACAGGGGCACTACGAGCAGTACTTC. Translation: CASSRLGQGHYEQYF.

This clonotype was observed a few times. This chain connects TRBV3-1 to TRBJ2-5; the match to TRBD2 covers 14 bases. The V and J ends lost 4 bases and 12 bases, in that order; junction bases with no gene match: 7. The germline V gene has CDR1 LGHDT and CDR2 YNNKEL (reference sequence). The CDR3 spans 14 residues. CDR3 region: CASSPGTSGSGEYF. The CDR3 nucleotides are TGTGCCAGCAGCCCCGGGACTAGCGGGAGTGGGGAGTACTTC.

This rearrangement joins TRBV7-8 to TRBJ2-1; 9 bases align to TRBD2. Looked up from germline, CDR1 is SGHVS and CDR2 is FQNEAQ. Trimming removed 2 bases from V and 6 bases from J; junction bases left unmatched: 5. The CDR3 contains 15 residues. Here the CDR3 reads CASSLRLADSNEQFF. The CDR3 nucleotides read TGTGCCAGCAGCTTAAGACTAGCGGACTCCAATGAGCAGTTCTTC.

This chain links TRBV7-8 with TRBJ2-7; 14 nucleotides align to TRBD2. The CDR3 loop spans 17 amino acids. Looked up from germline, CDR1 is SGHVS and CDR2 is FQNEAQ. V was clipped by 3 bases and J by 3 bases; unmatched bases: 7. CDR3 in DNA: TGTGCCAGCAGCTTGGGACTAGCGGGGGCCCTTCTCTACGAGCAGTACTTC. Its protein product is CASSLGLAGALLYEQYF. Supplemented by reference TRBV7-8 and TRBJ2-7, the full variable domain reads GAGVSQSPRYKVAKRGQDVALRCDPISGHVSLFWYQQALGQGPEFLTYFQNEAQLDKSGLPSDRFFAERPEGSVSTLKIQRTQQEDSAVYLCASSLGLAGALLYEQYFGPGTRLTVT.

The chain combines TRBV9 with TRBJ2-3, with D perhaps TRBD2 (6 bases). CDR3 length: 16 residues. V lost 0 bases to trimming and J lost 0 bases, with 11 bases between them. The germline CDR1 and CDR2 sequences are SGDLS and YYNGEE. The CDR3 DNA sequence: TGTGCCAGCAGCGTAGGACTAGGGTTGAGCACAGATACGCAGTATTTT. Translation gives CASSVGLGLSTDTQYF.

Comment on this clonotype: The junction shows a germline mismatch at one end, possibly a read error. The V and J genes are TRBV7-9 and TRBJ1-6, with D possibly TRBD1 on 6 matching bases. CDR3 length: 14 amino acids. Per germline, CDR1 SEHNR and CDR2 FQNEAQ (reference sequence). Here the CDR3 DNA reads TGTACCAGCGTGGGACACGCGTATAATTCACCCCTCCACTTT. It encodes CTSVGHAYNSPLHF.

This clonotype was seen a handful of times. The chain joins TRBV6-1 to TRBJ1-2; tentatively, D is TRBD1 (5 bases). Per the germline V gene, CDR1 is MNHNS and CDR2 is SASEGT. With 7 bases removed from V and 4 bases from J, the gap between germline ends came to 10 bases. The CDR3 extends over 12 amino acids. The CDR3 nucleotides read TGTGCCAGCACTATCGGGGGCTATGGCTACACCTTC. Translated: CASTIGGYGYTF.

The chain joins TRBV20-1 to TRBJ2-3, with D hard to call. Germline CDR1 DFQATT, CDR2 SNEGSKA (reference sequence). The V end lost 3 bases, the J end lost 0 bases, and 16 bases lay between the germline ends. The CDR3 is 16 residues long. The CDR3 coding sequence is TGCAGTGCTAGGACGATAGGCGAACCTAGCACAGATACGCAGTATTTT. It encodes CSARTIGEPSTDTQYF.

This sequence joins TRBV27 and TRBJ1-1; 10 positions match TRBD1. The CDR3 length is 14 residues. CDR1 and CDR2 (germline): MNHEY, SMNVEV (reference sequence). The J segment lost 3 bases and the V segment lost 5 bases, leaving 3 bases of the junction unmatched. CDR3 residues: CASSRTGGYTEAFF. In DNA form, the CDR3 reads TGTGCCAGCAGTCGGACAGGGGGGTACACTGAAGCTTTCTTT.

J is TRBJ1-1 and V is TRBV10-3, with D possibly matching TRBD1 (6 bases). The V gene's germline CDR1 is ENHRY and CDR2 SYGVKD. Trimming shortened V by 5 bases and J by 3 bases, and 13 bases separated the two germline ends. There are 14 residues in the CDR3. This chain's CDR3 is CAISTQGGDTEAFF. The CDR3 DNA sequence: TGTGCCATCAGTACACAGGGAGGAGACACTGAAGCTTTCTTT.

This clonotype was seen once. The V and J genes are TRBV19 and TRBJ2-1, with 11 bases fitting TRBD2. Unmatched junction bases numbered 14, after V lost 5 bases and J lost 5 bases. Germline values: CDR1 LNHDA, CDR2 SQIVND (reference sequence). The CDR3 extends over 18 amino acids. CDR3 in DNA: TGTGCCAGTAGTGGGGGGTTACTAGCGGGAGACGTCGACAATGAGCAGTTCTTC. It translates to CASSGGLLAGDVDNEQFF.

This clonotype was found a few times. V usage is TRBV14 and J usage is TRBJ2-7, with TRBD1 as a possible D gene (6 bases). The germline CDR1 and CDR2 sequences are SGHDN and FVKESK. The CDR3 loop spans 14 amino acids. Trimming left V 3 bases short and J 4 bases short, with 13 bases between. This CDR3 is CASSHYTGRYEQYF. In nucleotides, the CDR3 is TGTGCCAGCAGCCATTACACAGGGCGGTACGAGCAGTACTTC.

This clonotype was detected a few times. V usage is TRBV10-3 and J usage is TRBJ1-1; D remains unclear. V gave up 4 bases and J gave up 1 base, with 10 bases separating them. This CDR3 has 14 amino acids. Germline values: CDR1 ENHRY, CDR2 SYGVKD. The CDR3 protein is CAISALQENTEAFF. The CDR3 DNA is TGTGCCATCAGTGCCCTCCAGGAGAACACTGAAGCTTTCTTT.

As regards this clonotype: The junction shows a germline mismatch at one end, possibly a read error. The rearrangement joins TRBV30 to TRBJ1-1; D gene uncertain. The V gene's germline CDR1 is GTSNPN and CDR2 SVGIG (reference sequence). The length of the CDR3 is 13 residues. The CDR3 region is CVWREVMNTEAFF. The CDR3 bases are TGTGTCTGGAGGGAGGTAATGAACACTGAAGCTTTCTTT.

This clonotype showed up just a few times. The J gene is TRBJ1-6, the V gene TRBV15; the D gene is possibly TRBD1 (5 bases). V was pared by 8 bases and J by 1 base, with 15 bases between. Germline V gives CDR1 LNHNV, CDR2 YYDKDF (reference sequence). This CDR3 is 16 amino acids long. In nucleotides, the CDR3 is TGTGCCACCCACGACACGGGGGGATCCTATAATTCACCCCTCCACTTT. As protein: CATHDTGGSYNSPLHF.

This clonotype has a count of ten or more. The rearrangement joins TRBV5-1 to TRBJ2-5; 12 bases are a match to TRBD1. CDR1 and CDR2 (germline): SGHRS, YFSETQ. The CDR3 sequence is 16 residues long. With V trimmed by 3 bases and J by 6 bases, 9 bases remained unmatched. The CDR3 nucleotides are TGCGCCAGCAGCTGGTCCGGGACAGGGGGCATGAAGACCCAGTACTTC. It translates to CASSWSGTGGMKTQYF.

This rearrangement joins TRBV6-4 to TRBJ2-1; tentatively, D is TRBD1 (6 bases). V was pared by 0 bases and J by 7 bases, with 13 bases between. CDR3 length equals 15 residues. Germline-derived CDR1 and CDR2 are MRHNA and SNTAGT. The DNA of the CDR3 is TGTGCCAGCAGTGACTCGGGGGCCCTGGGGAATGAGCAGTTCTTC. This sequence encodes CASSDSGALGNEQFF.

This clonotype was picked up a small number of times. J is TRBJ2-5 and V is TRBV20-1; 9 bases line up with TRBD1. The CDR3 consists of 13 residues. CDR1 and CDR2 (germline): DFQATT, SNEGSKA (reference sequence). Losses at the gene ends were 5 bases for V and 11 bases for J; bases not matched to a gene: 12. The CDR3, as DNA: TGCAGTGCTGGGACAGGGCTTTCTTGGGAGCAGTACTTC. Its translation is CSAGTGLSWEQYF.

This clonotype has just one count. The junction does not match germline at one end; this may be a read error. The rearrangement uses TRBV3-1 and TRBJ2-1; no firm D call. CDR1 is LGHDT and CDR2 is YNNKEL in the germline V gene (reference sequence). CDR3 length equals 14 residues. The DNA for the CDR3 is TGTGTCAGCAGCCAAGTAACCCTCCACAATGAGCAGTTCTTC. It translates to CVSSQVTLHNEQFF.

About this clonotype itself: Given a much more abundant clone one base away, this may be a read error. V and J are TRBV6-6 and TRBJ2-3, with D unresolved. Per germline, CDR1 MNHNY and CDR2 SVGAGI (reference sequence). The CDR3 is made up of 13 amino acids. Trimming took 2 bases from V and 8 from J, leaving 11 bases between them. The CDR3 DNA is TGTGCCAGCAGTTACCCGGCGGAAGTTACGCAGTATTTT. Protein sequence: CASSYPAEVTQYF.